This T cell receptor (beta chain) originates from a study of circulating CD8 cells and anti-PD-1 response in melanoma. Trimming removed 10 bases from V and 0 bases from J, with 12 bases in between. The CDR3 sequence is 13 residues long. The germline CDR1 and CDR2 sequences are LNHDA and SQIVND (reference sequence). TCR libraries were prepared from around 15 ng of total RNA with the QIAseq Immune Repertoire TCR panel. From the reads, TCRdb called clonotypes with MiXCR, one entry per CDR3 protein. Counted here are fewer than 1,400 distinct CDR3 sequences, approximately 8.4% occurring once; the ten biggest clones make up 5.5% to 7%. Four subsets defined by PD-1 and/or TIGIT were sorted from live CD3+CD8+TCRalphabeta+ cells.

The clonotype was recovered from a human donor with melanoma. The chain links TRBV19 to TRBJ1-1; D is unresolved. The material sequenced was CD8+ T cells from PBMCs, taken at baseline or after one month of anti-PD-1 therapy (not recorded which). The CDR3, as DNA: TGTGCCACCAGAGCTGGGATGAACACTGAAGCTTTCTTT. Its protein is CATRAGMNTEAFF.